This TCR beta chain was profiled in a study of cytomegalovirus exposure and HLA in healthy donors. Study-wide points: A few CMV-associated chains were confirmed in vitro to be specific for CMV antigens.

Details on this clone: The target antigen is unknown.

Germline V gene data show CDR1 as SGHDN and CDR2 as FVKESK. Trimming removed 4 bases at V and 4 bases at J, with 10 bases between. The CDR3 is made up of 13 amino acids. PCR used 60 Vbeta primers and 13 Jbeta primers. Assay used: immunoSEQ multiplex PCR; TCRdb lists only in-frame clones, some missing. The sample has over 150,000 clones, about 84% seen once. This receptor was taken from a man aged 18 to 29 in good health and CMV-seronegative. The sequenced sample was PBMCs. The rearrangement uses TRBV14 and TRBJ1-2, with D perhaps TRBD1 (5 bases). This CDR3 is CASSPRTTYGYTF. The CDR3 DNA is TGTGCCAGCAGCCCAAGGACAACCTATGGCTACACCTTC.